Each of the 30 T cell receptor beta chains below was sequenced from the same sample in a study of post-analysis software for immune sequencing data. These receptors have no known antigen. cDNA libraries of TCR beta carried unique molecular identifiers. TCRdb called the PCR reads again in MiXCR, with one record for every CDR3 protein. Of a few hundred thousand distinct CDR3 sequences detected, roughly 38% appear once; the ten largest clones hold roughly 13%. Study-wide results and caveats: Patients carried roughly five TRBV segments more frequently than controls did, and TRBV5-6, TRBV5-1 and TRBV20-1 were among them.

The sequenced material came from blood. Receptor source: a girl aged 10-17 years with multiple sclerosis.

The chain combines TRBV6-2 or TRBV6-3 with TRBJ2-7, with no clear D. V lost 6 bases and J 3 bases, leaving 9 bases between the germline ends. From germline, CDR1 is MNHEY and CDR2 SVGEGT. The length of the CDR3 is 12 residues. This chain's CDR3 is CASRRPHYEQYF. The CDR3 coding sequence is TGTGCCAGCAGGAGACCTCACTACGAGCAGTACTTC.

Only a few counts were recorded for this clonotype. The V and J genes are TRBV7-2 and TRBJ2-2, with D possibly being TRBD1 (6 bases). Trimming pared 3 bases from V and 8 bases from J, leaving 25 bases between. This CDR3 comprises 18 residues. Germline V gene lookup returns CDR1 SGHTA and CDR2 FQGNSA. This CDR3 reads CASSFLAGVTTMAGELFF. The DNA of the CDR3 is TGTGCCAGCAGCTTTCTTGCAGGGGTAACGACCATGGCAGGGGAGCTGTTTTTT.

The chain couples TRBV5-5 to TRBJ2-7; possibly TRBD1 for D (5 bases). Trimming took off 0 bases at V and 1 base at J, with 11 bases between the two ends. Germline lookup yields CDR1 SGHKS and CDR2 YYEKEE (reference sequence). The CDR3 runs to 15 residues. CDR3 nucleotide sequence: TGTGCCAGCAGCTTGGGGACACAACCTTCCTACGAGCAGTACTTC. Amino acid sequence: CASSLGTQPSYEQYF. Full variable domain (outside the CDR3, taken from reference TRBV5-5 and TRBJ2-7): DAGVTQSPTHLIKTRGQQVTLRCSPISGHKSVSWYQQVLGQGPQFIFQYYEKEERGRGNFPDRFSARQFPNYSSELNVNALLLGDSALYLCASSLGTQPSYEQYFGPGTRLTVT.

This clonotype was seen a handful of times. CDR3 sequence (DNA): TGTGCCAGCAGCTTAGGTACCGGGACAGCTAATGAAAAACTGTTTTTT. Its protein product is CASSLGTGTANEKLFF. The gene calls are TRBV7-6 and TRBJ1-4, with TRBD1 matching 7 bases. The CDR3 length is 16 residues. The germline gives CDR1 SGHVS, CDR2 FNYEAQ. V gave up 1 base and J gave up 3 bases; unmatched junction bases: 5.

This chain links TRBV4-1 with TRBJ1-2, with a possible D match to TRBD1 (5 bases). The germline gives CDR1 MGHRA, CDR2 YSYEKL. Trimming removed 6 bases at V and 4 bases at J, with 15 bases between. The CDR3 length is 14 residues. CDR3 sequence reads: CASRPGGAFYGYTF. The CDR3 nucleotides read TGCGCCAGCAGACCGGGAGGGGCCTTCTATGGCTACACCTTC.

The gene calls are TRBV20-1 and TRBJ1-6, with TRBD1 as a possible D gene (6 bases). Germline V lookup: CDR1 DFQATT, CDR2 SNEGSKA (reference sequence). The CDR3 is 15 residues long. Between the trimmed V and J ends, which lost 5 bases and 6 bases, there was a span of 17 bases. The CDR3 DNA reads TGCAGTGCTCCACCGGACAGTTACCTTAATTCACCCCTCCACTTT. Protein product: CSAPPDSYLNSPLHF.

The chain recombines TRBV4-2 with TRBJ1-1; no clear D. The CDR3 length is 14 residues. CDR1 is LGHNA and CDR2 is YNFKEQ in the germline V gene. The V and J ends lost 3 bases and 0 bases respectively, with 8 bases between them. The CDR3: CASSQGVMNTEAFF. The DNA of the CDR3 is TGTGCCAGCAGCCAGGGAGTCATGAACACTGAAGCTTTCTTT.

A few counts support this clonotype. This sequence joins TRBV7-9 and TRBJ2-3; TRBD1 agrees at 10 bases. J was trimmed by 5 bases and V by 5 bases; bases with no gene match: 10. The CDR3 loop spans 16 amino acids. Germline V gives CDR1 SEHNR, CDR2 FQNEAQ (reference sequence). CDR3 bases: TGTGCCAGCAGCCCCCTCGGGACAGGGGAGGGAGATACGCAGTATTTT. Its protein product is CASSPLGTGEGDTQYF.

The J gene is TRBJ2-7, the V gene TRBV20-1; maybe TRBD2 (6 bases). The germline CDR1 and CDR2 sequences are DFQATT and SNEGSKA (reference sequence). V gave up 3 bases and J gave up 0 bases, with 6 bases separating them. This CDR3 has 12 amino acids. The CDR3 loop reads CSASGGSYEQYF. DNA for the CDR3: TGCAGTGCTAGCGGGGGCTCCTACGAGCAGTACTTC.

J is TRBJ2-7 and V is TRBV9, with TRBD2 matching over 10 bases. In germline, CDR1 is SGDLS, CDR2 YYNGEE. The trim removed 0 bases at V and 2 bases at J, leaving 5 bases unmatched. The CDR3 extends over 16 amino acids. In nucleotides, the CDR3 is TGTGCCAGCAGCGTAGCTTCTAGCGGGGGTGCCTACGAGCAGTACTTC. As protein: CASSVASSGGAYEQYF.

The chain has TRBV7-2 and TRBJ1-1; D perhaps matches TRBD1 (5 bases). This CDR3 comprises 13 residues. Germline V gene sequence: CDR1 SGHTA, CDR2 FQGNSA. The ends were cut back, 1 base at V and 8 bases at J, with 11 bases in the middle. CDR3 in amino acids: CASSLVEGEEAFF. CDR3 nucleotides: TGTGCCAGCAGCTTAGTAGAAGGGGAGGAAGCTTTCTTT.

The gene calls are TRBV10-3 and TRBJ1-2, with TRBD1 identical over 7 bases. The ends lost 5 bases at V and 10 bases at J; junction bases unmatched: 10. CDR1 is ENHRY, CDR2 SYGVKD, per germline. This CDR3 contains 13 residues. Here the CDR3 reads CAISTEGALPYTF. CDR3 sequence (DNA): TGTGCCATCAGTACGGAGGGGGCGCTTCCCTACACCTTC.

This clonotype was seen only a few times. The genes are TRBV18 and TRBJ1-1; D is possibly TRBD1 (5 bases). Trimming cost V 0 bases and J 7 bases, with 9 bases left between them. CDR1 and CDR2 from the germline V gene are KGHSH and LQKENI. This CDR3 is 13 amino acids long. CDR3 in DNA: TGTGCCAGCTCACCACCTCCGGGACGTGAAGCTTTCTTT. Its translation is CASSPPPGREAFF.

The chain employs TRBV27 and TRBJ2-5; D is ambiguous. CDR1 is MNHEY and CDR2 is SMNVEV in the germline V gene (reference sequence). The CDR3 extends over 13 amino acids. The V gene lost 5 bases and the J gene lost 2 bases, with 9 bases spanning the gap. CDR3: CASSGEEQETQYF. CDR3 DNA sequence: TGTGCCAGCAGTGGGGAAGAACAAGAGACCCAGTACTTC.

This clonotype came up a few times. The V gene is TRBV12-3 or TRBV12-4, the J gene TRBJ2-5, with 9 bases aligning to TRBD1. J gave up 5 bases and V 10 bases, and 8 bases lay outside the gene matches. The CDR3 totals 13 residues. The CDR3 spells CATARDRGETQYF. The CDR3 DNA follows: TGTGCCACCGCCCGTGACAGGGGGGAGACCCAGTACTTC.

This clonotype came up once. One base away lies a much larger clone, so this may be a sequencing read error. The genes are TRBV4-1 and TRBJ1-2; unclear D gene. The CDR3 sequence is 12 residues long. In germline, CDR1 is MGHRA, CDR2 YSYEKL. The DNA of the CDR3 is TGCGTCAGCAGCCAAGTGGGTTTTGGCTACACCTTC. Its protein is CVSSQVGFGYTF.

This chain joins TRBV11-2 and TRBJ2-4; 8 bases are a match to TRBD1. The assigned J gene may be wrong: the sequence end matches TRBJ2-7 better. The CDR3 extends over 16 amino acids. CDR1 SGHAT and CDR2 FQNNGV come from the germline V gene. CDR3 bases: TGTGCCAGCAGCTTAAGTTTACAGGGGGACAGAGACGAGCAGTACTTC. Translation: CASSLSLQGDRDEQYF.

A note on this clonotype: A much larger clone differs by one base, so this may be a read error. The gene calls are TRBV20-1 and TRBJ2-7; D possibly corresponds to TRBD1 (5 bases). This CDR3 has 13 residues. Germline V gives CDR1 DFQATT, CDR2 SNEGSKA (reference sequence). The CDR3 loop is CSASRASSYEQDF. The CDR3 DNA reads as TGCAGTGCTAGCAGGGCGAGCTCCTACGAGCAGGACTTC.

The genes are TRBV6-5 and TRBJ1-4; maybe TRBD1 (5 bases). From germline, CDR1 is MNHEY and CDR2 SVGAGI. Trimming took off 0 bases at V and 7 bases at J, with 12 bases between the two ends. The CDR3 contains 15 residues. For the CDR3, the DNA is TGTGCCAGCAGTTACTCCCAGGGCCGGGGTGAAAAACTGTTTTTT. This codes for CASSYSQGRGEKLFF.

This clonotype was detected a few times. One junction end does not reproduce the germline sequence, and a read error may be involved. V is TRBV28 and J is TRBJ2-7; 9 bases map to TRBD2. The CDR3 runs to 16 residues. The germline V gene has CDR1 MDHEN and CDR2 SYDVKM. CDR3 region: CAGRVTGTSPTYEQYF. The CDR3 bases are TGTGCCGGCAGGGTTACCGGGACTAGCCCCACCTACGAGCAGTACTTC.

In its sample, this clonotype was seen a few times. This rearrangement joins TRBV7-2 to TRBJ2-3; TRBD1 or TRBD2 may be the D gene (5 bases each). V was shortened by 7 bases and J by 0 bases, with 11 bases between the two germline ends. From germline, CDR1 is SGHTA and CDR2 FQGNSA. The length of the CDR3 is 14 residues. CDR3 DNA: TGTGCCAGCAACCCGGGACCCAGCACAGATACGCAGTATTTT. Its protein is CASNPGPSTDTQYF.

V is TRBV11-2 and J is TRBJ2-5; no clear D gene. The V gene's germline CDR1 is SGHAT and CDR2 FQNNGV. The CDR3 has 14 residues. The V end lost 0 bases, the J end lost 7 bases, and 12 bases lay between the germline ends. For the CDR3, the DNA is TGTGCCAGCAGCTTAGATCTTGTCACTGGGACCCAGTACTTC. This encodes CASSLDLVTGTQYF.

In this sample, this clonotype turned up many times. The J gene is TRBJ1-2, the V gene TRBV6-6; D possibly corresponds to TRBD1 (6 bases). The V gene lost 4 bases and the J gene lost 4 bases, with 10 bases spanning the gap. Germline assignment: CDR1 MNHNY and CDR2 SVGAGI (reference sequence). CDR3 length: 13 residues. CDR3 sequence reads: CASSFTGIYGYTF. The CDR3 bases are TGTGCCAGCAGTTTCACAGGGATCTATGGCTACACCTTC.

The chain links TRBV2 to TRBJ2-7; TRBD1 matches 11 bases. The V segment lost 8 bases and the J segment 4 bases; nucleotides outside the gene matches: 4. The germline V gene has CDR1 SNHLY and CDR2 FYNNEI. CDR3 size: 13 residues. The CDR3 protein is CASRTGGMYEQYF. The DNA of the CDR3 is TGTGCCAGCCGGACAGGGGGCATGTACGAGCAGTACTTC. Combining the CDR3 with reference TRBV2 and TRBJ2-7 gives the whole variable domain EPEVTQTPSHQVTQMGQEVILRCVPISNHLYFYWYRQILGQKVEFLVSFYNNEISEKSEIFDDQFSVERPDGSNFTLKIRSTKLEDSAMYFCASRTGGMYEQYFGPGTRLTVT.

V and J are TRBV7-9 and TRBJ1-2; TRBD1 aligns across 8 bases. Germline lookup yields CDR1 SEHNR and CDR2 FQNEAQ (reference sequence). The length of the CDR3 is 14 residues. V shed 5 bases and J 8 bases; nucleotides not matched to a gene: 10. CDR3 amino acids: CASSPADREGGYTF. In nucleotides, the CDR3 is TGTGCCAGCAGCCCAGCGGACAGGGAAGGAGGCTACACCTTC.

About this clonotype: One junction end does not reproduce the germline sequence, and a read error may be involved. The chain carries TRBV7-6 and TRBJ2-7; the match to TRBD2 covers 7 bases. Germline CDR1 SGHVS, CDR2 FNYEAQ. The CDR3 runs to 13 residues. The CDR3: CARSFGTTYEQYF. The CDR3 DNA is TGTGCCCGCAGCTTCGGGACTACCTACGAGCAGTACTTC.

V is TRBV14 and J is TRBJ1-1; a weak D match, TRBD1 (5 bases). CDR3 length: 14 amino acids. Looked up from germline, CDR1 is SGHDN and CDR2 is FVKESK. V shed 4 bases and J shed 5 bases, with 14 bases lying between them. The CDR3 nucleotides are TGTGCCAGCAGCCTACAGCGCGGGGGGACTGAAGCTTTCTTT. It specifies CASSLQRGGTEAFF. The variable domain in full, completed from reference TRBV14 and TRBJ1-1, reads EAGVTQFPSHSVIEKGQTVTLRCDPISGHDNLYWYRRVMGKEIKFLLHFVKESKQDESGMPNNRFLAERTGGTYSTLKVQPAELEDSGVYFCASSLQRGGTEAFFGQGTRLTVV.

This chain joins TRBV27 and TRBJ2-7; no clear D. The CDR3 runs to 13 residues. CDR1 and CDR2 (germline): MNHEY, SMNVEV (reference sequence). Between the trimmed V and J ends, which lost 6 bases and 0 bases, there was a span of 9 bases. The CDR3 is CASRVLNSYEQYF. CDR3 nucleotides: TGTGCCAGCAGGGTCCTTAACTCCTACGAGCAGTACTTC.

V and J are TRBV9 and TRBJ2-1, with 8 bases matching TRBD1. Germline V gene data show CDR1 as SGDLS and CDR2 as YYNGEE. CDR3 length equals 16 residues. The V segment lost 4 bases and the J segment 7 bases; nucleotides outside the gene matches: 13. The CDR3 sequence: CASSPRPGQEENEQFF. DNA for the CDR3: TGTGCCAGCAGCCCCCGGCCGGGACAGGAGGAGAATGAGCAGTTCTTC.

The chain links TRBV25-1 to TRBJ2-3; TRBD1 matches 7 bases. V lost 5 bases to trimming and J lost 5 bases; unmatched junction nucleotides: 4. This CDR3 comprises 13 residues. Germline lookup yields CDR1 MGHDK and CDR2 SYGVNS. The CDR3 DNA is TGTGCCAGCAGTAAGGGGGCAGGAGATACGCAGTATTTT. Protein product: CASSKGAGDTQYF.